This TCR beta chain was observed in a study of blood T cell repertoires in COVID-19. This clone was seen at least ten times. Trimming removed 4 bases from V and 3 bases from J, with 14 bases in between. The V gene's germline CDR1 is SGDLS and CDR2 YYNGEE. CDR3 length: 15 residues. Method: immunoSEQ multiplex PCR; TCRdb's copy keeps in-frame clones and lacks some. The sample lists more than 90,000 clones, 82% occurring once. The gene calls are TRBV9 and TRBJ1-5; TRBD1 is a possible D gene (6 bases). Sequencing was carried out using peripheral blood. The source is a man older than 75 with acute or convalescent COVID-19. CDR3 coding DNA: TGTGCCAGCAGCTTCAACGGACAGTCCAATCAGCCCCAGCATTTT. Encoded protein: CASSFNGQSNQPQHF.